The 32 T cell receptor beta chains listed next were all sequenced from one sample in a study of blood T cell repertoires in COVID-19. Assay: immunoSEQ multiplex PCR; the TCRdb copy retains only in-frame clones and omits some. The sample gives about 300,000 clones, roughly nine tenths of which show up once; over 1.5% is in the top ten. The sample taken for sequencing was peripheral blood. These TCRs come from a woman aged 25 to 45 with COVID-19, enrolled during active disease.

Details on this clone: The same CDR3 is also encoded by other DNA sequences in this sample. The J gene is TRBJ1-1, the V gene TRBV27; D gene uncertain. CDR1 is MNHEY, CDR2 SMNVEV, per germline (reference sequence). Trimming took off 2 bases at V and 1 base at J, with 5 bases between the two ends. This CDR3 has 13 amino acids. The CDR3 bases are TGTGCCAGCAGTTTAGCAGGGAACACTGAAGCTTTCTTT. This sequence encodes CASSLAGNTEAFF.

The V and J genes are TRBV5-1 and TRBJ2-3; 9 bases align to TRBD1. In germline, CDR1 is SGHRS, CDR2 YFSETQ. The junction had 6 bases not matched to a gene; V was cut back by 4 bases and J by 3 bases. This CDR3 contains 15 residues. CDR3 sequence: CASSENRGLTDTQYF. The CDR3, as DNA: TGCGCCAGCAGCGAAAACAGGGGGCTGACAGATACGCAGTATTTT. The full variable domain, completed using reference TRBV5-1 and TRBJ2-3, is KAGVTQTPRYLIKTRGQQVTLSCSPISGHRSVSWYQQTPGQGLQFLFEYFSETQRNKGNFPGRFSGRQFSNSRSEMNVSTLELGDSALYLCASSENRGLTDTQYFGPGTRLTVL.

The V gene is TRBV20-1, the J gene TRBJ2-5; D gene uncertain. Between the trimmed V and J ends, which lost 5 bases and 4 bases, there was a span of 8 bases. The germline V gene encodes CDR1 DFQATT and CDR2 SNEGSKA (reference sequence). This CDR3 is built from 11 residues. CDR3 in DNA: TGCAGTGCTCGCAACGGAGAGACCCAGTACTTC. This encodes CSARNGETQYF.

In this sample, this clone turned up once. This chain uses TRBV6-5 with TRBJ1-4; possible D gene TRBD1, 6 bases. Germline V gives CDR1 MNHEY, CDR2 SVGAGI. This CDR3 has 14 amino acids. V dropped 6 bases and J dropped 5 bases, with 13 bases sitting between them. The CDR3 DNA is TGTGCCAGCAGGCCCACAGGGAGAAATGAAAAACTGTTTTTT. Translated: CASRPTGRNEKLFF.

The chain joins TRBV28 to TRBJ1-3, with 7 bases matching TRBD1. CDR3 length: 14 amino acids. In germline, CDR1 is MDHEN, CDR2 SYDVKM. The ends lost 8 bases at V and 4 bases at J; junction bases unmatched: 8. CDR3 in amino acids: CASFSRGQGNTIYF. CDR3 bases: TGTGCCAGCTTCTCACGGGGACAGGGAAACACCATATATTTT.

The J gene is TRBJ2-5, the V gene TRBV19; maybe TRBD1 (6 bases). The CDR3 is 15 amino acids. V was shortened by 6 bases and J by 1 base, with 15 bases between the two germline ends. Per germline, CDR1 LNHDA and CDR2 SQIVND (reference sequence). CDR3: CASRNPAGAQETQYF. DNA for the CDR3: TGTGCCAGTAGAAACCCGGCAGGGGCCCAAGAGACCCAGTACTTC.

The chain uses TRBV6-5 and TRBJ2-1, with 10 bases matching TRBD1. V lost 10 bases to trimming and J lost 12 bases; unmatched junction nucleotides: 9. This CDR3 contains 12 residues. Germline assignment: CDR1 MNHEY and CDR2 SVGAGI. The CDR3 spells CATRTGGYGQFF. The CDR3 DNA sequence: TGTGCCACACGGACAGGGGGATATGGGCAGTTCTTC.

The rearrangement uses TRBV7-8 and TRBJ2-1; tentatively, D is TRBD2 (5 bases). The germline CDR1 and CDR2 sequences are SGHVS and FQNEAQ. The CDR3 contains 16 residues. The V gene lost 1 base and the J gene lost 7 bases, with 17 bases spanning the gap. CDR3 region: CASSLVLASKANEQFF. The CDR3 coding sequence is TGTGCCAGCAGCTTAGTTTTGGCTAGCAAGGCGAATGAGCAGTTCTTC. The entire variable domain, with the rest obtained from reference TRBV7-8 and TRBJ2-1, is as follows: GAGVSQSPRYKVAKRGQDVALRCDPISGHVSLFWYQQALGQGPEFLTYFQNEAQLDKSGLPSDRFFAERPEGSVSTLKIQRTQQEDSAVYLCASSLVLASKANEQFFGPGTRLTVL.

The rearrangement joins TRBV3-1 (or the pseudogene TRBV3-2) to TRBJ2-2, with TRBD1 identical over 12 bases. The ends lost 3 bases at V and 6 bases at J; junction bases unmatched: 5. The CDR3 loop spans 16 amino acids. CDR1 is LGHDT, CDR2 YNNKEL, per germline (reference sequence). CDR3 in DNA: TGTGCCAGCAGCCAGCCGGGACAGGGGGCTTCCGGGGAGCTGTTTTTT. It encodes CASSQPGQGASGELFF.

The V and J genes are TRBV2 and TRBJ1-5, with D tentatively TRBD1 (5 bases). Germline values: CDR1 SNHLY, CDR2 FYNNEI. The CDR3 has 14 amino acids. The germline V and J ends were trimmed by 4 bases and 3 bases, with 10 bases remaining between them. CDR3 nucleotide sequence: TGTGCCAGCAGTGCACAGGTCCTCAATCAGCCCCAGCATTTT. It is translated as CASSAQVLNQPQHF. Looking up the rest from reference TRBV2 and TRBJ1-5 gives the full variable domain: EPEVTQTPSHQVTQMGQEVILRCVPISNHLYFYWYRQILGQKVEFLVSFYNNEISEKSEIFDDQFSVERPDGSNFTLKIRSTKLEDSAMYFCASSAQVLNQPQHFGDGTRLSIL.

This rearrangement joins TRBV2 to TRBJ1-5, with TRBD1 as a possible D gene (5 bases). CDR1 and CDR2 from the germline V gene are SNHLY and FYNNEI. This CDR3 contains 17 residues. Trimming pared 7 bases from V and 3 bases from J, leaving 22 bases between. The CDR3 loop reads CASTAGGTSRTNQPQHF. CDR3 DNA sequence: TGTGCCAGCACCGCGGGAGGGACTTCGAGAACCAATCAGCCCCAGCATTTT. The full variable domain, rest sourced from reference TRBV2 and TRBJ1-5, is EPEVTQTPSHQVTQMGQEVILRCVPISNHLYFYWYRQILGQKVEFLVSFYNNEISEKSEIFDDQFSVERPDGSNFTLKIRSTKLEDSAMYFCASTAGGTSRTNQPQHFGDGTRLSIL.

The chain is built from TRBV30 and TRBJ2-1; 7 nucleotides align to TRBD1. The CDR3 sequence is 13 residues long. The V and J ends lost 2 bases and 11 bases, in that order; junction bases with no gene match: 9. Germline CDR1 is GTSNPN and CDR2 is SVGIG (reference sequence). The CDR3 bases are TGTGCCTGGAGTACAGGGGATTTCTTAAAGCAGTTCTTC. Its protein product is CAWSTGDFLKQFF.

V usage is TRBV6-6 and J usage is TRBJ2-7; no clear D gene. This CDR3 spans 14 amino acids. CDR1 MNHNY and CDR2 SVGAGI come from the germline V gene (reference sequence). Trimming pared 6 bases from V and 0 bases from J, leaving 12 bases between. The CDR3, as DNA: TGTGCCAGCAGGAATGAGGTCGCCTCCTACGAGCAGTACGTC. This codes for CASRNEVASYEQYV.

The V and J genes are TRBV18 and TRBJ2-5, with a possible D match to TRBD2 (6 bases). V was pared by 1 base and J by 5 bases, with 11 bases between. The CDR3 has 14 amino acids. Germline V gives CDR1 KGHSH, CDR2 LQKENI. CDR3 nucleotides: TGTGCCAGCTCACCACTGGAGGGGACCGAGACCCAGTACTTC. Protein sequence: CASSPLEGTETQYF.

The V and J genes are TRBV7-9 and TRBJ1-2; 7 bases are a match to TRBD1. The CDR3 totals 14 residues. Germline values: CDR1 SEHNR, CDR2 FQNEAQ (reference sequence). V trimming: 5 bases; J trimming: 4 bases; junction bases outside the gene matches: 7. This CDR3 is CASSQGTAVYGYTF. In DNA form, the CDR3 reads TGTGCCAGCAGCCAAGGGACAGCGGTCTATGGCTACACCTTC.

The V call is TRBV2, the J call TRBJ1-2; 10 positions agree with TRBD1. After removal of 6 bases from V and 4 bases from J, the junction contained 2 bases not matched to a gene. Germline V gene lookup returns CDR1 SNHLY and CDR2 FYNNEI. CDR3 length: 13 amino acids. The DNA for the CDR3 is TGTGCCAGCAGGACAGGGGGCCTCTATGGCTACACCTTC. As protein: CASRTGGLYGYTF.

The chain is built from TRBV18 and TRBJ1-3, with a tentative D call TRBD1 (5 bases). Germline loops: CDR1 KGHSH, CDR2 LQKENI. This CDR3 is built from 15 residues. V shed 3 bases and J shed 4 bases, with 13 bases lying between them. As DNA, the CDR3 is TGTGCCAGCTCACCGTCCGGGACTCAAGGAAACACCATATATTTT. This codes for CASSPSGTQGNTIYF.

The chain employs TRBV27 and TRBJ2-3, with TRBD1 identical over 10 bases. V lost 2 bases to trimming and J lost 7 bases; unmatched junction nucleotides: 9. This CDR3 contains 16 residues. Germline V gives CDR1 MNHEY, CDR2 SMNVEV (reference sequence). The CDR3 is CASSLVWGDRGHTQYF. In DNA, the CDR3 is TGTGCCAGCAGTTTAGTTTGGGGGGACAGGGGACATACGCAGTATTTT.

The chain is built from TRBV6-2 or TRBV6-3 and TRBJ2-7, with TRBD1 matching over 11 bases. CDR1 is MNHEY and CDR2 is SVGEGT in the germline V gene. This CDR3 comprises 15 residues. The trim removed 5 bases at V and 6 bases at J, leaving 9 bases unmatched. The CDR3 loop is CASSRGTGGTGEQYF. The CDR3 DNA reads TGTGCCAGCAGTCGCGGGACAGGGGGGACAGGCGAGCAGTACTTC.

CDR3 sequence (DNA): TGCGCCAGCAGCTTGACAGTGTCAGATACGCAGTATTTT. Its translation is CASSLTVSDTQYF. This chain joins TRBV5-1 and TRBJ2-3; D is unclear. Trimming took 1 base from V and 4 from J, leaving 7 bases between them. The V gene's germline CDR1 is SGHRS and CDR2 YFSETQ. This CDR3 comprises 13 residues.

V gene TRBV5-6 combines with J gene TRBJ2-3, with a possible D match to TRBD1 (6 bases). This CDR3 is built from 16 residues. With 0 bases removed from V and 2 bases from J, the gap between germline ends came to 13 bases. Germline lookup yields CDR1 SGHDT and CDR2 YYEEEE. CDR3 nucleotides: TGTGCCAGCAGCTTGGCCGGACAGTTCCACACAGATACGCAGTATTTT. As protein: CASSLAGQFHTDTQYF.

This clone showed up many times. The chain is built from TRBV27 and TRBJ1-5; 9 bases agree with TRBD1. The CDR3 extends over 14 amino acids. Trimming cost V 7 bases and J 7 bases; bases outside gene matches: 8. Germline assignment: CDR1 MNHEY and CDR2 SMNVEV (reference sequence). CDR3 in DNA: TGTGCCAGCAAAAAAAGGACAGGGGACCAGCCCCAGCATTTT. Translating gives CASKKRTGDQPQHF.

To note about this clone: The junction does not match germline at one end; this may be a read error. The CDR3 DNA reads as TGTGCCAGCAGTAGACAGGCCCAAGGGACCCAGTACTTC. This encodes CASSRQAQGTQYF. The chain combines TRBV12-3 or TRBV12-4 with TRBJ2-5, with D perhaps TRBD1 (6 bases). The CDR3 consists of 13 residues.

V gene TRBV4-3 combines with J gene TRBJ1-5; D possibly corresponds to TRBD1 (5 bases). CDR3 length: 15 residues. Trimming stripped 0 bases from V and 7 bases from J, with 13 bases between. The germline V gene has CDR1 LGHNA and CDR2 YSLEER. CDR3 sequence reads: CASSQDSGGGQPQHF. CDR3 bases: TGCGCCAGCAGCCAAGATAGCGGGGGGGGACAGCCCCAGCATTTT.

The chain links TRBV7-9 to TRBJ2-7, with D possibly being TRBD2 (5 bases). The germline V and J ends were trimmed by 3 bases and 0 bases, with 6 bases remaining between them. The CDR3 contains 13 residues. CDR1 is SEHNR, CDR2 FQNEAQ, per germline (reference sequence). CDR3 sequence: CASSFGSSYEQYV. CDR3 coding DNA: TGTGCCAGCAGCTTTGGGAGCTCCTACGAGCAGTACGTC.

The chain links TRBV19 to TRBJ1-1; 7 positions match TRBD1. Germline V CDR1 and CDR2: LNHDA, SQIVND (reference sequence). V trimming: 6 bases; J trimming: 8 bases; junction bases outside the gene matches: 6. The CDR3 sequence is 12 residues long. The DNA for the CDR3 is TGTGCCAGTAGCTCCGGGACAGTGGAAGCTTTCTTT. Amino acid sequence: CASSSGTVEAFF.

The gene calls are TRBV27 and TRBJ1-6, with TRBD1 identical over 7 bases. V was pared by 6 bases and J by 5 bases, with 1 base of the junction left unmatched. The germline V gene has CDR1 MNHEY and CDR2 SMNVEV (reference sequence). The CDR3 sequence is 13 residues long. Here the CDR3 reads CASRGQNNSPLHF. In nucleotides, the CDR3 is TGTGCCAGCAGGGGACAGAATAATTCACCCCTCCACTTT.

This chain links TRBV5-6 with TRBJ1-5, with TRBD1 identical over 9 bases. The CDR3 loop spans 14 amino acids. The germline gives CDR1 SGHDT, CDR2 YYEEEE. The trim removed 4 bases at V and 7 bases at J, leaving 6 bases unmatched. The CDR3 is CASSLGQGRQPQHF. CDR3 DNA: TGTGCCAGCAGCCTTGGACAGGGGAGACAGCCCCAGCATTTT.

The J gene is TRBJ1-2, the V gene TRBV6-2 or TRBV6-3; a possible D gene is TRBD1 (5 bases). The ends were cut back, 4 bases at V and 4 bases at J, with 13 bases in the middle. CDR1 MNHEY and CDR2 SVGEGT come from the germline V gene. The CDR3 has 14 amino acids. CDR3 nucleotides: TGTGCCAGCAGTTCGAAGGGGAAGAGCTATGGCTACACCTTC. This sequence encodes CASSSKGKSYGYTF.

The rearrangement joins TRBV9 to TRBJ2-1; TRBD1 agrees at 7 bases. Germline V gene lookup returns CDR1 SGDLS and CDR2 YYNGEE. CDR3 length equals 16 residues. V gave up 0 bases and J gave up 2 bases; unmatched junction bases: 5. In DNA, the CDR3 is TGTGCCAGCAGCGTAGTGGGGCAGGGGGCCTACAATGAGCAGTTCTTC. Amino acids: CASSVVGQGAYNEQFF.

V is TRBV20-1 and J is TRBJ2-2; TRBD2 matches 7 bases. The V and J ends lost 3 bases and 4 bases, in that order; junction bases with no gene match: 20. This CDR3 comprises 19 residues. Germline lookup yields CDR1 DFQATT and CDR2 SNEGSKA (reference sequence). The CDR3 DNA reads TGCAGTGCTAGTCATGCGGGGGATATTTTTCGGGTTAGCACCGGGGAGCTGTTTTTT. Its protein product is CSASHAGDIFRVSTGELFF.

The chain combines TRBV19 with TRBJ1-2; 7 nucleotides match TRBD1. The junction had 5 bases not matched to a gene; V was cut back by 3 bases and J by 4 bases. Germline V gene sequence: CDR1 LNHDA, CDR2 SQIVND (reference sequence). The CDR3 contains 14 residues. The CDR3 bases are TGTGCCAGTAGTATTCGGGACAGCTTCTATGGCTACACCTTC. The encoded protein is CASSIRDSFYGYTF.